The 22 T cell receptor beta chains reported below all come from one sample, sequenced in a study of cytomegalovirus exposure and HLA in healthy donors. The PCR was carried out with 60 Vbeta primers and 13 Jbeta primers. Produced via immunoSEQ multiplex PCR; TCRdb's table is partial and in-frame only. Recorded for this sample: some 130,000 clones. Sequenced input: PBMCs. All receptors derive from a man aged 18 to 30 in good health and CMV-seronegative.

The V call is TRBV11-1, the J call TRBJ2-7; TRBD1 matches at 9 bases. V lost 5 bases, J lost 4 bases, and 12 bases stayed unmatched. This CDR3 has 16 residues. The germline CDR1 and CDR2 sequences are SGHAT and FQDESV (reference sequence). CDR3 loop: CASSDIGQGIRYEQYF. CDR3 coding DNA: TGTGCCAGCAGCGATATTGGACAGGGGATTAGGTACGAGCAGTACTTC.

The chain uses TRBV29-1 and TRBJ2-1, with D possibly TRBD2 on 5 matching bases. Trimming took off 4 bases at V and 1 base at J, with 11 bases between the two ends. The germline V gene encodes CDR1 SQVTM and CDR2 ANQGSEA. The CDR3 runs to 14 residues. This CDR3 reads CSVARAVSYNEQFF. CDR3 nucleotide sequence: TGCAGCGTTGCGAGGGCAGTGTCCTACAATGAGCAGTTCTTC.

This sequence joins TRBV11-2 and TRBJ2-7; 9 bases line up with TRBD1. The trim removed 4 bases at V and 6 bases at J, leaving 19 bases unmatched. Germline CDR1 is SGHAT and CDR2 is FQNNGV. The length of the CDR3 is 18 residues. The CDR3 bases are TGTGCCAGCAGCTCACTAGGATCCGGGACAGGGAATTTCGGCGAGCAGTACTTC. Amino acid sequence: CASSSLGSGTGNFGEQYF.

Here the CDR3 reads CASSYTAANTIYF. CDR3 nucleotide sequence: TGTGCCAGCAGCTATACCGCGGCTAACACCATATATTTT. This rearrangement joins TRBV7-9 to TRBJ1-3; D not resolved. V was shortened by 4 bases and J by 7 bases, with 11 bases between the two germline ends. CDR3 length: 13 amino acids. The germline CDR1 and CDR2 sequences are SEHNR and FQNEAQ (reference sequence).

The genes are TRBV12-5 and TRBJ2-2, with 11 nucleotides matching TRBD2. CDR1 LGHNT and CDR2 FRNRAP come from the germline V gene. The CDR3 is 18 amino acids. Germline trimming cut 0 bases from V and 4 bases from J; bases unmatched to any gene: 7. The DNA of the CDR3 is TGTGCTAGTGGTTTGGTAGTTAGCGGGAGGGATGGCACCGGGGAGCTGTTTTTT. It yields the protein CASGLVVSGRDGTGELFF. The full variable domain, completed using reference TRBV12-5 and TRBJ2-2, is DARVTQTPRHKVTEMGQEVTMRCQPILGHNTVFWYRQTMMQGLELLAYFRNRAPLDDSGMPKDRFSAEMPDATLATLKIQPSEPRDSAVYFCASGLVVSGRDGTGELFFGEGSRLTVL.

The rearrangement uses TRBV27 and TRBJ2-7, with TRBD2 as a possible D gene (5 bases). The CDR3 has 15 residues. Deletions cut 2 bases from V and 9 bases from J, with 20 bases between. CDR1 and CDR2 from the germline V gene are MNHEY and SMNVEV (reference sequence). CDR3 nucleotides: TGTGCCAGCAGTTTAGAGGGTCCCCGAGTCCATTGGCAGTACTTC. Its protein is CASSLEGPRVHWQYF.

The J gene is TRBJ1-4, the V gene TRBV2; D possibly corresponds to TRBD1 (5 bases). The V end was cut by 8 bases, the J end by 5 bases, with 15 bases between. The length of the CDR3 is 14 residues. CDR1 is SNHLY, CDR2 FYNNEI, per germline. CDR3 nucleotide sequence: TGTGCCAGCCGATCGGAGGGGTCAAATGAAAAACTGTTTTTT. Its protein is CASRSEGSNEKLFF.

The chain has TRBV7-2 and TRBJ2-1; 10 nucleotides match TRBD1. The CDR3 sequence is 17 residues long. V trimming: 6 bases; J trimming: 1 base; junction bases outside the gene matches: 9. Germline CDR1 SGHTA, CDR2 FQGNSA. Here the CDR3 DNA reads TGTGCCAGCAGACTAGAACCGGGACAGGGGTCCTACAATGAGCAGTTCTTC. Translated: CASRLEPGQGSYNEQFF.

The CDR3, as DNA: TGTGCCAGCAGTTTTCAGGGGATTGACTATGGCTACACCTTC. Residues: CASSFQGIDYGYTF. The genes are TRBV28 and TRBJ1-2; possibly TRBD1 for D (6 bases). Trimming took 3 bases from V and 3 from J, leaving 11 bases between them. Germline assignment: CDR1 MDHEN and CDR2 SYDVKM. The CDR3 totals 14 residues.

The rearrangement joins TRBV9 to TRBJ2-2; D might be TRBD1 (6 bases). Germline V gene sequence: CDR1 SGDLS, CDR2 YYNGEE. Trimming removed 5 bases at V and 0 bases at J, with 11 bases between. The CDR3 is 15 amino acids. The DNA of the CDR3 is TGTGCCAGCAGTCCCGGACAGACGAACACCGGGGAGCTGTTTTTT. It translates to CASSPGQTNTGELFF. The whole variable domain, filled in from reference TRBV9 and TRBJ2-2, reads DSGVTQTPKHLITATGQRVTLRCSPRSGDLSVYWYQQSLDQGLQFLIQYYNGEERAKGNILERFSAQQFPDLHSELNLSSLELGDSALYFCASSPGQTNTGELFFGEGSRLTVL.

This sequence joins TRBV18 and TRBJ2-3; a weak D match, TRBD2 (6 bases). V lost 1 base to trimming and J lost 2 bases, with 10 bases between them. CDR3 length equals 15 residues. Per the germline V gene, CDR1 is KGHSH and CDR2 is LQKENI. CDR3: CASSPRRDSTDTQYF. The DNA of the CDR3 is TGTGCCAGCTCACCACGCCGGGACTCCACAGATACGCAGTATTTT. Looking up the rest from reference TRBV18 and TRBJ2-3 gives the full variable domain: NAGVMQNPRHLVRRRGQEARLRCSPMKGHSHVYWYRQLPEEGLKFMVYLQKENIIDESGMPKERFSAEFPKEGPSILRIQQVVRGDSAAYFCASSPRRDSTDTQYFGPGTRLTVL.

The gene calls are TRBV29-1 and TRBJ1-2; weak D call: TRBD1 (5 bases). CDR1 is SQVTM, CDR2 ANQGSEA, per germline. V was shortened by 7 bases and J by 0 bases, with 12 bases between the two germline ends. The CDR3 is made up of 13 amino acids. The CDR3: CSASGGANYGYTF. The DNA of the CDR3 is TGCAGCGCCAGCGGGGGGGCTAACTATGGCTACACCTTC.

J is TRBJ1-1 and V is TRBV28; no clear D. Trimming took 3 bases from V and 4 from J, leaving 6 bases between them. Per germline, CDR1 MDHEN and CDR2 SYDVKM. The CDR3 loop spans 12 amino acids. The CDR3 bases are TGTGCCAGCAGTTTTGCAGGCACTGAAGCTTTCTTT. Its protein product is CASSFAGTEAFF.

The V call is TRBV9, the J call TRBJ2-3, with 12 bases fitting TRBD2. Trimming removed 1 base from V and 2 bases from J; junction bases left unmatched: 8. This CDR3 contains 18 residues. Germline CDR1 SGDLS, CDR2 YYNGEE. The CDR3 region is CASSVTPSGGAFTDTQYF. The CDR3 nucleotides read TGTGCCAGCAGCGTAACGCCTAGCGGGGGGGCTTTCACAGATACGCAGTATTTT.

The chain recombines TRBV7-2 with TRBJ1-2; 10 nucleotides match TRBD1. Per the germline V gene, CDR1 is SGHTA and CDR2 is FQGNSA. This CDR3 has 15 residues. J was trimmed by 3 bases and V by 5 bases; bases with no gene match: 6. CDR3 sequence reads: CASSPRTGGDYGYTF. The CDR3 bases are TGTGCCAGCAGCCCTAGGACAGGGGGGGACTATGGCTACACCTTC.

The chain combines TRBV5-1 with TRBJ2-5, with 7 bases aligning to TRBD1. Germline lookup yields CDR1 SGHRS and CDR2 YFSETQ. V lost 7 bases to trimming and J lost 2 bases; unmatched junction nucleotides: 2. The CDR3 has 12 residues. CDR3 sequence reads: CASSDRQETQYF. CDR3 DNA: TGCGCCAGCTCGGACAGGCAAGAGACCCAGTACTTC.

The chain has TRBV6-6 and TRBJ2-7; D is ambiguous. The CDR3 has 12 residues. The germline CDR1 and CDR2 sequences are MNHNY and SVGAGI (reference sequence). V was cut by 10 bases and J by 6 bases, with 16 bases left in between. Here the CDR3 DNA reads TGTGCCATCTTAGTCCCTCCAACCGAGCAGTACTTC. Translating gives CAILVPPTEQYF.

The CDR3 region has the DNA TGTGCCAGCAGCTTTCAGGGGGTGGGCGAGCAGTACTTC. Translating gives CASSFQGVGEQYF. The chain has TRBV7-9 and TRBJ2-7; 7 nucleotides agree with TRBD1. Looked up from germline, CDR1 is SEHNR and CDR2 is FQNEAQ (reference sequence). The V and J ends lost 3 bases and 6 bases, in that order; junction bases with no gene match: 5. The CDR3 extends over 13 amino acids.

The gene calls are TRBV27 and TRBJ2-4; D perhaps matches TRBD1 (6 bases). Trimming removed 3 bases at V and 1 base at J, with 19 bases between. CDR1 and CDR2 (germline): MNHEY, SMNVEV (reference sequence). CDR3 length: 18 amino acids. The CDR3 protein is CASSFAGDRGRAKNIQYF. The CDR3 region has the DNA TGTGCCAGCAGTTTTGCAGGGGACCGAGGCCGGGCCAAAAACATTCAGTACTTC.

The J gene is TRBJ2-5, the V gene TRBV7-2, with TRBD1 matching 11 bases. V shed 5 bases and J 5 bases; nucleotides not matched to a gene: 4. This CDR3 has 14 residues. Looked up from germline, CDR1 is SGHTA and CDR2 is FQGNSA. CDR3 DNA: TGTGCCAGCAGCCTCGGGACAGGGGGGGAGACCCAGTACTTC. This codes for CASSLGTGGETQYF.

The chain combines TRBV6-4 with TRBJ2-1, with 10 nucleotides matching TRBD2. Germline loops: CDR1 MRHNA, CDR2 SNTAGT. This CDR3 contains 15 residues. V was clipped by 3 bases and J by 7 bases; unmatched bases: 6. The CDR3 DNA is TGTGCCAGCAGTGAGAGCGGGAGGGGGACAAATGAGCAGTTCTTC. Residues: CASSESGRGTNEQFF.

The chain uses TRBV13 and TRBJ2-1; D is ambiguous. Germline V gene sequence: CDR1 PRHDT, CDR2 FYEKMQ (reference sequence). This CDR3 comprises 13 residues. V was shortened by 5 bases and J by 8 bases, with 13 bases between the two germline ends. DNA of the CDR3: TGTGCCAGCAGCGGGTCAGGAATCTATGAGCAGTTCTTC. Translation gives CASSGSGIYEQFF.